Reported below is one T cell receptor beta chain. Germline V gene lookup returns CDR1 LNHDA and CDR2 SQIVND (reference sequence). Germline trimming cut 5 bases from V and 6 bases from J; bases unmatched to any gene: 3. The length of the CDR3 is 12 residues. The data are from a study of shared clonotypes between healthy human individuals. TCRdb's copy holds only in-frame clones and misses some; the assay was immunoSEQ multiplex PCR. Among about 680,000 clones, 60% to 80% were seen once, and the ten largest hold about 1.7%. The TCR sequence derives from a young woman in good health. The sequencing sample was made of memory CD4+ T cells sorted from blood. As to subset: CD45RA-negative fraction. The genes are TRBV19 and TRBJ1-1, with 7 nucleotides matching TRBD1. CDR3 in DNA: TGTGCCAGTAGTTTCGGACAGGCTGAAGCTTTCTTT. It encodes CASSFGQAEAFF.